The rows below give T cell receptor beta chains drawn from one sample of a study of cytomegalovirus exposure and HLA in healthy donors. Repertoires were generated with immunoSEQ multiplex PCR, while TCRdb's copy carries only in-frame clones and drops some. The repertoire holds about 160,000 clones, with about 80% as singletons. Sample: PBMCs. These receptors came from a man aged 18 to 29 in good health and CMV-seropositive. Each CDR3 is given with its conserved first and last residue. D genes are given only for firm matches. Rows give clone size only sometimes, using once, few, many, or a class for an expanded clone.

CDR3aa: CASLQLGRLSSDTQYF; CDR3nt: TGTGCCAGCTTACAGCTTGGTCGTCTAAGTTCAGATACGCAGTATTTT; d_gene: .; abundance: .; j_gene: TRBJ2-3; len: 16; v_gene: TRBV5-8
CDR3aa: CASSFVMADGNSYEQYF; CDR3nt: TGTGCCAGCAGTTTTGTCATGGCAGACGGGAACTCCTACGAGCAGTACTTC; d_gene: .; abundance: .; j_gene: TRBJ2-7; len: 17; v_gene: TRBV27
CDR3aa: CASSEGQGADTQYF; CDR3nt: TGTGCCAGCAGTGAAGGACAGGGAGCAGATACGCAGTATTTT; d_gene: TRBD1; abundance: .; j_gene: TRBJ2-3; len: 14; v_gene: TRBV2
CDR3aa: CASSEIVTGGYTF; CDR3nt: TGTGCCAGCAGTGAAATTGTGACAGGGGGGTACACCTTC; d_gene: TRBD1; abundance: few; j_gene: TRBJ1-2; len: 13; v_gene: TRBV6-1
CDR3aa: CASSSSGRAREQFF; CDR3nt: TGTGCCAGCAGTTCAAGCGGGAGGGCCAGGGAGCAGTTCTTC; d_gene: TRBD2; abundance: .; j_gene: TRBJ2-1; len: 14; v_gene: TRBV28
CDR3aa: CASSLLGPGLAENTGKLFF; CDR3nt: TGTGCCAGCAGTTTATTGGGTCCCGGACTAGCAGAGAACACCGGGAAGCTGTTTTTT; d_gene: TRBD2; abundance: .; j_gene: TRBJ2-2; len: 19; v_gene: TRBV27
CDR3aa: CASSQRSFEETQYF; CDR3nt: TGTGCCAGTAGTCAGCGTAGTTTTGAAGAGACCCAGTACTTC; d_gene: .; abundance: once; j_gene: TRBJ2-5; len: 14; v_gene: TRBV19
CDR3aa: CASSPRSGRGGADTQYF; CDR3nt: TGTGCCAGCAGCCCCCGGAGCGGGAGGGGGGGCGCAGATACGCAGTATTTT; d_gene: TRBD2; abundance: .; j_gene: TRBJ2-3; len: 17; v_gene: TRBV11-2
CDR3aa: CASVSFYGYTF; CDR3nt: TGTGCCAGCGTGAGTTTCTATGGCTACACCTTC; d_gene: .; abundance: .; j_gene: TRBJ1-2; len: 11; v_gene: TRBV6-4
CDR3aa: CASSWRDRESDEQYF; CDR3nt: TGTGCCAGTAGTTGGCGGGACAGGGAATCCGACGAGCAGTACTTC; d_gene: TRBD1; abundance: .; j_gene: TRBJ2-7; len: 15; v_gene: TRBV19
CDR3aa: CASSLGTSGNSYEQYF; CDR3nt: TGCGCCAGCAGCTTGGGGACTAGCGGGAACTCCTACGAGCAGTACTTC; d_gene: TRBD2; abundance: .; j_gene: TRBJ2-7; len: 16; v_gene: TRBV5-1
CDR3aa: CASSQSRGCRPYEQYF; CDR3nt: TGCGCCAGCAGTCAATCCAGGGGGTGCAGACCCTACGAGCAGTACTTC; d_gene: TRBD1; abundance: few; j_gene: TRBJ2-7; len: 16; v_gene: TRBV23-1
CDR3aa: CASSSAGTGITGELFF; CDR3nt: TGCGCCAGCAGCTCGGCCGGGACAGGGATCACCGGGGAGCTGTTTTTT; d_gene: TRBD1; abundance: .; j_gene: TRBJ2-2; len: 16; v_gene: TRBV5-1
CDR3aa: CASSLSHSGGTDTQYF; CDR3nt: TGTGCCAGCAGCTTATCTCACAGCGGCGGGACAGATACGCAGTATTTT; d_gene: .; abundance: .; j_gene: TRBJ2-3; len: 16; v_gene: TRBV7-9
CDR3aa: CASSRMPGTGFF; CDR3nt: TGTGCCAGCAGCCGTATGCCCGGGACAGGGTTCTTC; d_gene: TRBD1; abundance: .; j_gene: TRBJ2-1; len: 12; v_gene: TRBV7-9
CDR3aa: CASSPQGQFTGELFF; CDR3nt: TGTGCCAGCAGCCCACAAGGACAGTTCACCGGGGAGCTGTTTTTT; d_gene: .; abundance: .; j_gene: TRBJ2-2; len: 15; v_gene: TRBV7-9
CDR3aa: CASSRRGANEQFF; CDR3nt: TGTGCCAGCTCCCGACGGGGGGCCAATGAGCAGTTCTTC; d_gene: .; abundance: .; j_gene: TRBJ2-1; len: 13; v_gene: TRBV28
CDR3aa: CASSGQPSSYEQYF; CDR3nt: TGTGCCAGCAGCGGACAGCCCAGCTCCTACGAGCAGTACTTC; d_gene: .; abundance: .; j_gene: TRBJ2-7; len: 14; v_gene: TRBV28
CDR3aa: CASSVGQGRAGEKLFF; CDR3nt: TGTGCCAGCAGCGTGGGACAGGGAAGGGCGGGGGAAAAACTGTTTTTT; d_gene: TRBD1; abundance: .; j_gene: TRBJ1-4; len: 16; v_gene: TRBV7-2
CDR3aa: CAWGQGNQPQHF; CDR3nt: TGTGCCTGGGGACAGGGGAATCAGCCCCAGCATTTT; d_gene: TRBD1; abundance: .; j_gene: TRBJ1-5; len: 12; v_gene: TRBV30
CDR3aa: CASSSGQGVYGNTIYF; CDR3nt: TGTGCCAGCAGCTCGGGACAGGGGGTTTATGGAAACACCATATATTTT; d_gene: TRBD1; abundance: .; j_gene: TRBJ1-3; len: 16; v_gene: TRBV7-6
CDR3aa: CASSFTGQVPEAFF; CDR3nt: TGTGCCAGCAGCTTCACTGGACAGGTACCTGAAGCTTTCTTT; d_gene: TRBD1; abundance: .; j_gene: TRBJ1-1; len: 14; v_gene: TRBV2
CDR3aa: CASSLWLQNTEAFF; CDR3nt: TGTGCCAGTAGTTTATGGCTGCAGAACACTGAAGCTTTCTTT; d_gene: .; abundance: .; j_gene: TRBJ1-1; len: 14; v_gene: TRBV19
CDR3aa: CSARPLEGYTF; CDR3nt: TGCAGCGCAAGGCCCCTGGAGGGCTACACCTTC; d_gene: .; abundance: few; j_gene: TRBJ1-2; len: 11; v_gene: TRBV29-1
CDR3aa: CASSRVSYEQYF; CDR3nt: TGTGCCAGCAGCCGGGTCTCCTACGAGCAGTACTTC; d_gene: .; abundance: .; j_gene: TRBJ2-7; len: 12; v_gene: TRBV25-1
CDR3aa: CAISATTTSGYTGELFF; CDR3nt: TGTGCCATCAGTGCTACCACGACTAGCGGGTACACCGGGGAGCTGTTTTTT; d_gene: TRBD2; abundance: .; j_gene: TRBJ2-2; len: 17; v_gene: TRBV10-3
CDR3aa: CACGQNSNTGELFF; CDR3nt: TGTGCCTGCGGACAGAACTCGAACACCGGGGAGCTGTTTTTT; d_gene: .; abundance: .; j_gene: TRBJ2-2; len: 14; v_gene: TRBV30